The next 25 T cell receptor beta chains were all read from a single sample in a study of patients and donors after allogeneic stem cell transplantation. TCRdb re-called the RT-PCR reads with MiXCR, one entry per CDR3 protein. The repertoire holds hundreds of thousands of distinct CDR3 sequences, with 16% as singletons. The sample taken for sequencing was blood, either unsorted or a sorted T cell fraction (not recorded which). These TCRs come from a human donor who was either an allogeneic HSCT recipient or a stem cell or donor lymphocyte infusion donor (not recorded which). It is not recorded whose cells these are; they may come from a transplant donor.

The V call is TRBV12-3 or TRBV12-4, the J call TRBJ2-1, with 13 positions matching TRBD2. The J segment lost 6 bases and the V segment lost 6 bases, leaving 8 bases of the junction unmatched. The CDR3 has 16 residues. The chain's CDR3 is CASRSTSGRIGNEQFF. The CDR3 region has the DNA TGTGCCAGCAGGTCGACTAGCGGGAGGATTGGCAATGAGCAGTTCTTC.

For this clonotype: The DNA is omitted, as the CDR3 cannot be located on it reliably, and the CDR3 follows TCRdb's listing. The V gene is TRBV11-2, the J gene TRBJ1-1; TRBD1 was called by the table and not checked on the DNA. Counting both end residues, the CDR3 totals 16 amino acids. Germline CDR1 is SGHAT and CDR2 is FQNNGV. This CDR3 reads CASSSTLGVMNTEAFF.

This chain uses TRBV6-1 with TRBJ1-2, with no clear D. Germline CDR1 MNHNS, CDR2 SASEGT. V was trimmed by 5 bases and J by 4 bases, leaving 14 bases between them. CDR3 length: 14 amino acids. The CDR3 spells CASSRSTAAYGYTF. CDR3 nucleotides: TGTGCCAGCAGTCGCTCTACGGCAGCCTATGGCTACACCTTC.

This chain connects TRBV11-2 to TRBJ2-2; 9 nucleotides line up with TRBD2. J lost 4 bases, V lost 4 bases, and 19 bases had no gene match. This CDR3 has 20 amino acids. Germline CDR1 is SGHAT and CDR2 is FQNNGV. The CDR3 loop reads CASSSPFREAGGPGTGELFF. DNA of the CDR3: TGTGCCAGCAGCTCCCCTTTCAGGGAAGCGGGGGGTCCTGGCACCGGGGAGCTGTTTTTT.

This clonotype was observed a few times. The J gene is TRBJ1-1, the V gene TRBV10-3; D ambiguous. This CDR3 has 14 amino acids. V lost 2 bases and J lost 1, with 8 bases in between. Germline lookup yields CDR1 ENHRY and CDR2 SYGVKD. CDR3 residues: CAISERQPNTEAFF. The CDR3 nucleotides read TGTGCCATCAGTGAGAGGCAACCGAACACTGAAGCTTTCTTT.

The chain recombines TRBV2 with TRBJ2-5, with D tentatively TRBD2 (8 bases). The V and J ends lost 4 bases and 6 bases respectively, with 18 bases between them. From germline, CDR1 is SNHLY and CDR2 FYNNEI. CDR3 length equals 15 residues. CDR3 protein: CASSGPGTRGQTQYF. In nucleotides, the CDR3 is TGTGCCAGCAGTGGCCCCGGGACTAGGGGGCAGACCCAGTACTTC.

There are a few counts of this clonotype. The gene calls are TRBV5-1 and TRBJ2-7; D is unresolved. CDR3 length: 14 amino acids. Trimming removed 4 bases at V and 1 base at J, with 12 bases between. Germline V CDR1 and CDR2: SGHRS, YFSETQ. CDR3 loop: CASSITTGSYEQYF. CDR3 DNA: TGCGCCAGCAGCATTACGACGGGTTCCTACGAGCAGTACTTC. Full variable domain (rest looked up from reference TRBV5-1 and TRBJ2-7): KAGVTQTPRYLIKTRGQQVTLSCSPISGHRSVSWYQQTPGQGLQFLFEYFSETQRNKGNFPGRFSGRQFSNSRSEMNVSTLELGDSALYLCASSITTGSYEQYFGPGTRLTVT.

V usage is TRBV5-4 and J usage is TRBJ2-7; TRBD2 matches at 9 bases. V shed 2 bases and J 0 bases; nucleotides not matched to a gene: 3. CDR1 and CDR2 from the germline V gene are SGHNT and YYREEE (reference sequence). The CDR3 covers 15 residues. The CDR3 here is CASSFERGVSYEQYF. DNA for the CDR3: TGTGCCAGCAGCTTCGAGCGGGGGGTCTCCTACGAGCAGTACTTC.

This clonotype was recorded many times. The chain carries TRBV12-3 or TRBV12-4 and TRBJ1-1; D gene uncertain. V was trimmed by 5 bases and J by 6 bases, leaving 19 bases between them. The CDR3 is 15 residues long. DNA for the CDR3: TGTGCCAGCAGTCTCAAGACGGGTGGGAATTCTGAAGCTTTCTTT. Translating it yields CASSLKTGGNSEAFF.

The genes are TRBV6-2 or TRBV6-3 and TRBJ2-7; 8 positions match TRBD2. Germline CDR1 reads MNHEY; CDR2 reads SVGEGT. The V and J ends lost 2 bases and 2 bases, in that order; junction bases with no gene match: 5. The CDR3 length is 15 residues. CDR3 sequence: CASSYRGGKTYEQYF. CDR3 in DNA: TGTGCCAGCAGTTACCGGGGGGGAAAAACCTACGAGCAGTACTTC.

This clonotype was seen at least ten times. The genes are TRBV3-1 and TRBJ2-3; 8 bases line up with TRBD2. Germline V gene data show CDR1 as LGHDT and CDR2 as YNNKEL (reference sequence). The CDR3 consists of 15 residues. With V trimmed by 1 base and J by 5 bases, 5 bases remained unmatched. The CDR3, as DNA: TGTGCCAGCAGCCAAGTGCCGGGAGGGAGAGATACGCAGTATTTT. Translating it yields CASSQVPGGRDTQYF.

The chain has TRBV12-3 or TRBV12-4 and TRBJ1-3; tentative D call: TRBD1 (6 bases). V lost 2 bases and J 5 bases, leaving 19 bases between the germline ends. The CDR3 is made up of 17 amino acids. The CDR3 region has the DNA TGTGCCAGCAGTTTAACCCAGGGGCGCCGGTTTAGAAACACCATATATTTT. This sequence encodes CASSLTQGRRFRNTIYF.

V and J are TRBV24-1 and TRBJ1-2, with a weak D call TRBD1 (5 bases). Germline-derived CDR1 and CDR2 are KGHDR and SFDVKD. V lost 5 bases to trimming and J lost 4 bases, with 10 bases between them. This CDR3 is 13 amino acids long. This chain's CDR3 is CATSGGEFYGYTF. The CDR3, as DNA: TGTGCCACCAGTGGGGGGGAGTTCTATGGCTACACCTTC.

This clonotype was counted many times. The CDR3 bases are TGTGCCATCAGTGCGCTGGGGAGCACAGATACGCAGTATTTT. This encodes CAISALGSTDTQYF. The genes are TRBV10-3 and TRBJ2-3, with no clear D. The germline gives CDR1 ENHRY, CDR2 SYGVKD. V was clipped by 4 bases and J by 0 bases, with 8 bases between them. The CDR3 spans 14 residues.

The chain employs TRBV18 and TRBJ2-1; D remains unclear. The CDR3 length is 13 residues. V was pared by 2 bases and J by 4 bases, with 6 bases between. Germline V CDR1 and CDR2: KGHSH, LQKENI. This chain's CDR3 is CASSPRVYNEQFF. The CDR3 region has the DNA TGTGCCAGCTCACCAAGGGTTTACAATGAGCAGTTCTTC. Full variable domain (missing parts from reference TRBV18 and TRBJ2-1): NAGVMQNPRHLVRRRGQEARLRCSPMKGHSHVYWYRQLPEEGLKFMVYLQKENIIDESGMPKERFSAEFPKEGPSILRIQQVVRGDSAAYFCASSPRVYNEQFFGPGTRLTVL.

Notes on this clonotype: The junction departs from germline at one end; a sequencing error may be responsible. The chain recombines TRBV24-1 with TRBJ2-1; 12 positions match TRBD2. The CDR3 runs to 16 residues. Germline assignment: CDR1 KGHDR and CDR2 SFDVKD. The CDR3 reads CATSDLLAGGQNDQFF. The CDR3 nucleotides are TGTGCCACCAGTGATCTCCTAGCGGGGGGGCAGAATGACCAGTTCTTC.

In its sample, this clonotype was seen a few times. V gene TRBV9 combines with J gene TRBJ2-3, with 10 bases fitting TRBD2. Germline CDR1 SGDLS, CDR2 YYNGEE. This CDR3 contains 17 residues. The V and J ends lost 4 bases and 2 bases, in that order; junction bases with no gene match: 10. DNA of the CDR3: TGTGCCAGCAGCCCCAGAGGCAGCGGGGGGGCCACAGATACGCAGTATTTT. Amino acid sequence: CASSPRGSGGATDTQYF.

This clonotype came up a few times. The gene calls are TRBV12-3 or TRBV12-4 and TRBJ2-3; no clear D gene. The CDR3 runs to 13 residues. The germline V and J ends were trimmed by 7 bases and 1 base, with 9 bases remaining between them. The CDR3 loop reads CASTPRGTDTQYF. As DNA, the CDR3 is TGTGCCAGCACCCCCCGAGGCACAGATACGCAGTATTTT.

This clonotype was observed a few times. J is TRBJ1-2 and V is TRBV29-1; D might be TRBD1 (5 bases). Germline CDR1 reads SQVTM; CDR2 reads ANQGSEA. V was cut by 7 bases and J by 7 bases, with 19 bases left in between. This CDR3 is 13 amino acids long. The CDR3 bases are TGCAGCGCGACCACCGGGTGGGGCGGTGGCTACACCTTC. It translates to CSATTGWGGGYTF.

V usage is TRBV7-3 and J usage is TRBJ2-5; TRBD2 agrees at 11 bases. The CDR3 is made up of 17 amino acids. The germline gives CDR1 SGHTA, CDR2 FQGTGA. V lost 4 bases and J lost 4; bases outside the gene matches: 11. Written as DNA, the CDR3 is TGTGCCAGCAGCTCAATTAGCGGGAGGGCCGTTAGAGAGACCCAGTACTTC. As protein: CASSSISGRAVRETQYF. Full variable domain (rest looked up from reference TRBV7-3 and TRBJ2-5): GAGVSQTPSNKVTEKGKYVELRCDPISGHTALYWYRQSLGQGPEFLIYFQGTGAADDSGLPNDRFFAVRPEGSVSTLKIQRTERGDSAVYLCASSSISGRAVRETQYFGPGTRLLVL.

The chain recombines TRBV28 with TRBJ1-2; D unresolved. This CDR3 is 11 amino acids long. The V gene lost 5 bases and the J gene lost 5 bases, with 6 bases spanning the gap. CDR1 is MDHEN and CDR2 is SYDVKM in the germline V gene. CDR3 loop: CASSVGYGYTF. In nucleotides, the CDR3 is TGTGCCAGCAGTGTGGGGTATGGCTACACCTTC.

This clonotype was recorded once. This chain joins TRBV15 and TRBJ1-3; 7 positions agree with TRBD1. The CDR3 length is 17 residues. Germline assignment: CDR1 LNHNV and CDR2 YYDKDF (reference sequence). Unmatched junction bases numbered 7, after V lost 2 bases and J lost 0 bases. CDR3 coding DNA: TGTGCCACCAGCAGATCGACCGGGACAGTCTCTGGAAACACCATATATTTT. It encodes CATSRSTGTVSGNTIYF.

This chain links TRBV11-2 with TRBJ2-1, with TRBD1 as a possible D gene (5 bases). Deletions cut 0 bases from V and 4 bases from J, with 16 bases between. The CDR3 has 17 amino acids. The germline V gene encodes CDR1 SGHAT and CDR2 FQNNGV. CDR3 in amino acids: CASSLEGFQGIYNEQFF. DNA of the CDR3: TGTGCCAGCAGCTTAGAGGGATTCCAGGGAATATACAATGAGCAGTTCTTC.

V gene TRBV19 combines with J gene TRBJ2-1; a possible D gene is TRBD1 (6 bases). In germline, CDR1 is LNHDA, CDR2 SQIVND (reference sequence). The CDR3 covers 14 residues. The V and J ends lost 1 base and 2 bases respectively, with 6 bases between them. CDR3 sequence: CASSIGQAYNEQFF. CDR3 bases: TGTGCCAGTAGTATAGGACAGGCCTACAATGAGCAGTTCTTC.

This clonotype occurred a few times. CDR3 DNA sequence: TGTGCCAGCAGCTTCGGACAGGGAGGAGGTGGCAATTCACCCCTCCACTTT. This sequence encodes CASSFGQGGGGNSPLHF. V gene TRBV7-6 combines with J gene TRBJ1-6, with 8 bases identical to TRBD1. The junction had 11 bases not matched to a gene; V was cut back by 3 bases and J by 7 bases. CDR3 length: 17 residues. The germline V gene encodes CDR1 SGHVS and CDR2 FNYEAQ.